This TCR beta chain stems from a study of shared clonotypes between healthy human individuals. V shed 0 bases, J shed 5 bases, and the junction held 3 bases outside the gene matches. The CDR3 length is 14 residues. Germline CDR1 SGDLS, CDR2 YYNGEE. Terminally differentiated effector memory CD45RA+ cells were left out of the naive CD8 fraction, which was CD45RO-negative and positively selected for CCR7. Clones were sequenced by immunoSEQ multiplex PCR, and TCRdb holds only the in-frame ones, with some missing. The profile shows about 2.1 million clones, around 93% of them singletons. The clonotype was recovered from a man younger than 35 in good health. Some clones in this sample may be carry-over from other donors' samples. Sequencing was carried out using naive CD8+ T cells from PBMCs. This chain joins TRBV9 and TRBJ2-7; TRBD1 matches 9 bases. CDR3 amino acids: CASSVDRGPDEQYF. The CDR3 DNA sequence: TGTGCCAGCAGCGTAGACAGGGGGCCGGACGAGCAGTACTTC. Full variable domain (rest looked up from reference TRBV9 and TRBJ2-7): DSGVTQTPKHLITATGQRVTLRCSPRSGDLSVYWYQQSLDQGLQFLIQYYNGEERAKGNILERFSAQQFPDLHSELNLSSLELGDSALYFCASSVDRGPDEQYFGPGTRLTVT.